What follows are 23 T cell receptor beta chains derived from one specimen sequenced in a study of beta chain features in type 1 diabetes. What was sequenced were expressed TCRB transcripts, since all of the isolated RNA had been reverse transcribed. Sequenced by immunoSEQ multiplex PCR; TCRdb stores in-frame clones only, minus some. The data hold under 45,000 clones, with roughly 50% observed a single time. Sequencing was carried out using stem cell memory CD4+ T cells from blood. The origin of the receptors is a woman in her twenties or thirties in good health.

This clone was seen a handful of times. The chain links TRBV27 to TRBJ2-7; TRBD1 matches 8 bases. Germline V gene data show CDR1 as MNHEY and CDR2 as SMNVEV (reference sequence). This CDR3 spans 14 amino acids. Losses at the gene ends were 2 bases for V and 6 bases for J; bases not matched to a gene: 6. In DNA form, the CDR3 reads TGTGCCAGCAGTTTAGTTCAGGGGGCCGGCGAGCAGTACTTC. Its translation is CASSLVQGAGEQYF.

This chain connects TRBV10-3 to TRBJ1-5, with D uncertain. The CDR3 spans 15 residues. Trimming removed 2 bases at V and 4 bases at J, with 12 bases between. Germline values: CDR1 ENHRY, CDR2 SYGVKD. CDR3 nucleotides: TGTGCCATCAGTGAGCGAGAGGGTACAAATCAGCCCCAGCATTTT. It specifies CAISEREGTNQPQHF.

This sequence joins TRBV18 and TRBJ1-3; the D gene is possibly TRBD1 (6 bases). In germline, CDR1 is KGHSH, CDR2 LQKENI. This CDR3 has 18 amino acids. The V end lost 0 bases, the J end lost 3 bases, and 18 bases lay between the germline ends. The CDR3 region has the DNA TGTGCCAGCTCACCACCGGGGGCAGGGTATCGTCGTGGAAACACCATATATTTT. This translates into CASSPPGAGYRRGNTIYF.

This rearrangement joins TRBV25-1 to TRBJ1-1, with TRBD1 matching over 8 bases. Losses at the gene ends were 3 bases for V and 3 bases for J; bases not matched to a gene: 6. Per the germline V gene, CDR1 is MGHDK and CDR2 is SYGVNS. The CDR3 spans 15 residues. The CDR3 nucleotides read TGTGCCAGCAGTGACGATGGGACAGGACACACTGAAGCTTTCTTT. Amino acid sequence: CASSDDGTGHTEAFF. Variable domain in full (rest from reference TRBV25-1 and TRBJ1-1): EADIYQTPRYLVIGTGKKITLECSQTMGHDKMYWYQQDPGMELHLIHYSYGVNSTEKGDLSSESTVSRIRTEHFPLTLESARPSHTSQYLCASSDDGTGHTEAFFGQGTRLTVV.

The DNA for the CDR3 is TGTGCCAGTAGTACTAGCGGGAGCTCCTACAATGAGCAGTTCTTC. Its translation: CASSTSGSSYNEQFF. The V call is TRBV19, the J call TRBJ2-1; 10 positions match TRBD2. Germline trimming cut 4 bases from V and 0 bases from J; bases unmatched to any gene: 0. The germline V gene has CDR1 LNHDA and CDR2 SQIVND (reference sequence). The CDR3 contains 15 residues.

The chain uses TRBV18 and TRBJ2-7; the match to TRBD2 covers 9 bases. Per germline, CDR1 KGHSH and CDR2 LQKENI. J lost 1 base, V lost 2 bases, and 3 bases had no gene match. The CDR3 covers 15 residues. The CDR3 spells CASSPNSGSSYEQYF. In DNA, the CDR3 is TGTGCCAGCTCACCAAATAGCGGGAGTTCCTACGAGCAGTACTTC.

The chain is built from TRBV7-2 and TRBJ2-5; the match to TRBD2 covers 9 bases. This CDR3 has 16 residues. Trimming took 2 bases from V and 1 from J; bases not matched to a gene: 5. Germline V gene lookup returns CDR1 SGHTA and CDR2 FQGNSA. As DNA, the CDR3 is TGTGCCAGCAGCTTAAATCCTAGCGGGATCCAAGAGACCCAGTACTTC. Amino acids: CASSLNPSGIQETQYF.

This chain uses TRBV28 with TRBJ2-7; 15 bases are shared with TRBD2. Germline CDR1 and CDR2: MDHEN and SYDVKM. The CDR3 has 15 residues. Unmatched junction bases numbered 6, after V lost 5 bases and J lost 7 bases. The CDR3 protein is CASSPGTSGRREQYF. In nucleotides, the CDR3 is TGTGCCAGCAGTCCCGGGACTAGCGGGAGGAGGGAGCAGTACTTC.

This clone was seen a handful of times. The V call is TRBV25-1, the J call TRBJ1-2, with no clear D. The CDR3 covers 12 residues. V lost 6 bases and J lost 7, with 12 bases in between. Germline CDR1 MGHDK, CDR2 SYGVNS. The CDR3 DNA sequence: TGTGCCAGCAGAGAAGAACTTTCTGGCTACACCTTC. It translates to CASREELSGYTF.

This clone was seen only once. This sequence joins TRBV6-6 and TRBJ2-7; 8 bases are shared with TRBD1. Germline V gene lookup returns CDR1 MNHNY and CDR2 SVGAGI (reference sequence). The CDR3 spans 15 residues. Trimming removed 2 bases from V and 2 bases from J; junction bases left unmatched: 5. CDR3 DNA sequence: TGTGCCAGCAGTTACGGACAGGGTAGAGCCTACGAGCAGTACTTC. Its protein product is CASSYGQGRAYEQYF.

V is TRBV18 and J is TRBJ2-2; no clear D gene. Germline assignment: CDR1 KGHSH and CDR2 LQKENI. Trimming shortened V by 3 bases and J by 7 bases, and 15 bases separated the two germline ends. The CDR3 extends over 15 amino acids. The CDR3 DNA reads TGTGCCAGCTCACCGGTCGATTCGGCGGTCGGGGAGCTGTTTTTT. Translated, it gives CASSPVDSAVGELFF.

This rearrangement joins TRBV6-6 to TRBJ2-1; TRBD2 agrees at 9 bases. Trimming took 6 bases from V and 0 from J; bases not matched to a gene: 6. In germline, CDR1 is MNHNY, CDR2 SVGAGI (reference sequence). The CDR3 length is 16 residues. This CDR3 is CASSAAGGPSYNEQFF. In DNA, the CDR3 is TGTGCCAGCAGCGCTGCGGGGGGGCCCTCCTACAATGAGCAGTTCTTC.

A few counts support this clone. The V gene is TRBV28, the J gene TRBJ2-3, with D perhaps matching TRBD2 (5 bases). V was pared by 8 bases and J by 6 bases, with 21 bases between. CDR1 and CDR2 (germline): MDHEN, SYDVKM. The CDR3 runs 15 residues. In DNA, the CDR3 is TGTGCCAGCGGGCTCTTGCGGGTGATTGGGGATACGCAGTATTTT. Amino acid sequence: CASGLLRVIGDTQYF.

The chain has TRBV11-3 and TRBJ2-5, with D perhaps TRBD1 (5 bases). Germline V gene lookup returns CDR1 SGHNT and CDR2 YENEEA. V shed 5 bases and J shed 1 base, with 11 bases lying between them. This CDR3 comprises 14 residues. DNA for the CDR3: TGTGCCAGCAGCAGCCCTGGGGCCCAAGAGACCCAGTACTTC. This codes for CASSSPGAQETQYF.

The J gene is TRBJ1-5, the V gene TRBV18; the D is unclear. Germline V gene sequence: CDR1 KGHSH, CDR2 LQKENI. The CDR3 runs to 14 residues. The V gene lost 3 bases and the J gene lost 0 bases, with 6 bases spanning the gap. CDR3 amino acids: CASSPTNSNQPQHF. CDR3 in DNA: TGTGCCAGCTCACCGACTAATAGCAATCAGCCCCAGCATTTT.

This clone was picked up a small number of times. The V call is TRBV6-5, the J call TRBJ2-7, with 8 bases lining up with TRBD2. With V trimmed by 6 bases and J by 6 bases, 13 bases remained unmatched. Germline V lookup: CDR1 MNHEY, CDR2 SVGAGI. The CDR3 runs to 15 residues. The CDR3 DNA is TGTGCCAGCAGGACTATCGGGAGGGGTCTTGGCGAGCAGTACTTC. The encoded protein is CASRTIGRGLGEQYF.

The chain uses TRBV7-6 and TRBJ2-7; maybe TRBD1 (6 bases). The V end was cut by 5 bases, the J end by 1 base, with 12 bases between. Germline V gene lookup returns CDR1 SGHVS and CDR2 FNYEAQ. The length of the CDR3 is 14 residues. The CDR3 loop is CASSNPGVSYEQYF. For the CDR3, the DNA is TGTGCCAGCAGCAACCCAGGGGTGTCCTACGAGCAGTACTTC.

This clone was picked up a small number of times. The chain recombines TRBV15 with TRBJ1-5; 10 positions agree with TRBD1. This CDR3 is 14 amino acids long. Germline CDR1 is LNHNV and CDR2 is YYDKDF (reference sequence). The J segment lost 6 bases and the V segment lost 5 bases, leaving 4 bases of the junction unmatched. The CDR3 protein is CATSGTGAGQPQHF. The CDR3 region has the DNA TGTGCCACCAGCGGGACAGGGGCGGGTCAGCCCCAGCATTTT.

The chain recombines TRBV19 with TRBJ2-3; D call uncertain. Trimming took 5 bases from V and 5 from J, leaving 5 bases between them. CDR3 length equals 11 residues. Germline lookup yields CDR1 LNHDA and CDR2 SQIVND (reference sequence). CDR3 amino acids: CASSQRDTQYF. The CDR3 region has the DNA TGTGCCAGTAGTCAGCGAGATACGCAGTATTTT.

The V call is TRBV11-3, the J call TRBJ2-3, with 7 positions matching TRBD2. CDR1 SGHNT and CDR2 YENEEA come from the germline V gene. The CDR3 is made up of 14 amino acids. J gave up 5 bases and V 3 bases, and 5 bases lay outside the gene matches. The CDR3 loop is CASSLAGAGDTQYF. As DNA, the CDR3 is TGTGCCAGCAGCTTGGCGGGAGCGGGAGATACGCAGTATTTT.

This chain joins TRBV6-5 and TRBJ2-7; D ambiguous. Deletions cut 5 bases from V and 7 bases from J, with 9 bases between. Germline assignment: CDR1 MNHEY and CDR2 SVGAGI. The CDR3 is made up of 11 amino acids. CDR3 sequence (DNA): TGTGCCAGCAGTAGCTCCAGGGAGCAGTACTTC. Protein product: CASSSSREQYF.

The V call is TRBV7-6, the J call TRBJ2-2; the D is unclear. The germline gives CDR1 SGHVS, CDR2 FNYEAQ. The V end lost 3 bases, the J end lost 0 bases, and 11 bases lay between the germline ends. The CDR3 has 16 amino acids. CDR3 protein: CASSFPRRTNTGELFF. CDR3 nucleotide sequence: TGTGCCAGCAGCTTCCCACGGCGGACGAACACCGGGGAGCTGTTTTTT. Full variable domain (remainder filled in from reference TRBV7-6 and TRBJ2-2): GAGVSQSPRYKVTKRGQDVALRCDPISGHVSLYWYRQALGQGPEFLTYFNYEAQQDKSGLPNDRFSAERPEGSISTLTIQRTEQRDSAMYRCASSFPRRTNTGELFFGEGSRLTVL.

The chain couples TRBV2 to TRBJ1-4; TRBD1 aligns across 8 bases. The CDR3 consists of 15 residues. CDR1 and CDR2 (germline): SNHLY, FYNNEI. The J segment lost 5 bases and the V segment lost 1 base, leaving 3 bases of the junction unmatched. Written as DNA, the CDR3 is TGTGCCAGCAGTGAAGGGACAGGGAGAAATGAAAAACTGTTTTTT. Residues: CASSEGTGRNEKLFF.